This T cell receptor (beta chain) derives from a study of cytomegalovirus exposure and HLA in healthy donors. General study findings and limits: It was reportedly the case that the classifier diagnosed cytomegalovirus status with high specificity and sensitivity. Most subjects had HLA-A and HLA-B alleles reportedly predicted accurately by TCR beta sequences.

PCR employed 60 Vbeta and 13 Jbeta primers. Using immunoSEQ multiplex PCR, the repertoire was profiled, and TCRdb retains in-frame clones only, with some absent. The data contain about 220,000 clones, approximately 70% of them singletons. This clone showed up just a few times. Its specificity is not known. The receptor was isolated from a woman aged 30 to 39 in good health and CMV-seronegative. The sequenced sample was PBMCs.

CDR3: CASSYNGQGGDEAFF. In nucleotides, the CDR3 is TGTGCCAGCAGTTACAACGGACAGGGGGGTGATGAAGCTTTCTTT. V usage is TRBV6-6 and J usage is TRBJ1-1; 10 bases are a match to TRBD1. The germline gives CDR1 MNHNY, CDR2 SVGAGI (reference sequence). V lost 2 bases and J lost 7; bases outside the gene matches: 7. The CDR3 covers 15 residues.